This TCR beta chain came from a study of T cell clonotyping in hematopoietic cell transplantation. Study-wide findings and caveats: After transplant, recipient diversity fell while pathologically expanded clonotypes grew through day 180. Few recipient clonotypes overlapped donors; over 95% were de novo at given depth.

Only one count was recorded for this clone. Its antigen is undetermined. TCRdb keeps only in-frame clones here, not all; method: immunoSEQ multiplex PCR. The sample includes more than 65,000 clones, about 93% of them seen just once. CDR1 and CDR2 from the germline V gene are SGHRS and YFSETQ. CDR3 length: 14 amino acids. V dropped 4 bases and J dropped 5 bases, with 16 bases sitting between them. Sequenced sample: peripheral blood mononuclear cells. The rearrangement uses TRBV5-1 and TRBJ2-7; perhaps TRBD1 as D (7 bases). This receptor was taken from a man aged 45-60 years in good health. Some clones in this sample may be carry-over from other donors' samples. The CDR3 protein is CASSRNGGGDEQYF. CDR3 nucleotides: TGCGCCAGCAGCAGGAATGGAGGGGGCGACGAGCAGTACTTC.